This T cell receptor (beta chain) came from a study of beta chain features in type 1 diabetes. General study points: People with Type 1 diabetes carried modestly yet significantly shorter TCRB CDR3s in all four CD4+ subsets.

The CDR3 contains 14 residues. V lost 10 bases to trimming and J lost 5 bases; unmatched junction nucleotides: 11. From germline, CDR1 is MDHEN and CDR2 SYDVKM. As for this clone: Its antigen is not identified.

Expressed TCRB transcripts were sequenced after all isolated RNA was converted to cDNA. Profiling relied on immunoSEQ multiplex PCR, and the TCRdb table lists in-frame clones only, not all of them. There are hundreds of thousands of clones in the sample; roughly an eighth occur only once, and approximately 0.015% lies in the top ten. The rearrangement joins TRBV28 to TRBJ2-7, with 10 bases fitting TRBD1. This clonotype was sampled from a man under 40 with type 1 diabetes. Material: naive CD4+ T cells from blood. CDR3 sequence (DNA): TGTGCCACCGCTTTAACGGGACAGGGGCACGAGCAGTACTTC. Its protein is CATALTGQGHEQYF.